The subject of this entry is one T cell receptor (beta chain). The data were taken from a study of blood T cell repertoires in COVID-19. Looking at the study overall: Acute and convalescent COVID-19 samples came from the United States, Italy and Spain.

Original methodology: Amplification of reference gene primers provided the estimated nucleated cell counts. Method: immunoSEQ multiplex PCR; TCRdb's copy keeps in-frame clones and lacks some. V and J calls and clone size are those listed in that table; D and trimming were worked out from the DNA. Among 250,000 to 350,000 clones, 75% to 90% were seen once, and the ten largest hold 12%. The sequenced sample consisted of peripheral blood. This clonotype was obtained from a woman aged 60-75 years with acute or convalescent COVID-19.

The CDR3 nucleotides are TGTGCCAGCAGCCCCATTTTCCGTAACAGGGGGAGTAGCTCCTACGAGCAGTACTTC. This encodes CASSPIFRNRGSSSYEQYF. The rearrangement links TRBV11-2 to TRBJ2-7, with 8 positions matching TRBD1. The CDR3 runs 19 residues. Germline CDR1 and CDR2: SGHAT and FQNNGV. V lost 5 bases, J lost 0 bases, and 18 bases stayed unmatched.